This T cell receptor (beta chain) appears in the sequencing data of a study of technical replicates of blood from a few donors. Germline-derived CDR1 and CDR2 are SEHNR and FQNEAQ (reference sequence). This CDR3 contains 13 residues. V lost 5 bases, J lost 4 bases, and 0 bases stayed unmatched. The sample holds one count of this clone. Method: immunoSEQ multiplex PCR; TCRdb's copy keeps in-frame clones and lacks some. The sample contains 14,000 or so clones, 80% to 85% of which appear only once. The sequence was obtained from a human donor in good health. This sequence joins TRBV7-9 and TRBJ2-3; 10 bases are a match to TRBD1. The sequenced sample was PBMCs. CDR3 DNA sequence: TGTGCCAGCAGCGGACAGGGGGCAGATACGCAGTATTTT. Protein product: CASSGQGADTQYF.